This TCR beta chain was obtained from a study of blood T cell repertoires in COVID-19 (dated by TCRdb to about 2020). Background on the whole study: Samples from collaborators originated in the United States, Italy and Spain and spanned both the acute and convalescent phases of COVID-19. The material from the prospective study consisted of cDNA or gDNA derived from T cells, B-cell-depleted T cells, or PBMCs. The dataset comprised deeply sampled blood TCRbeta repertoires from subjects exposed to, actively infected with, or recovered from COVID-19. A freely available public database, intended as a resource for researchers studying the immune response to SARS-CoV-2, is where the repertoires were released. The samples were drawn from two sources: the first 160 participants of the ongoing ImmuneRACE study, and over 1,000 subjects contributed by 6 global collaborators. A de-identified subject ID, COVID-19 status, age in years and sex were almost always included in the sample metadata. Where available, HLA class I and class II types were obtained from metadata supplied by the sample provider rather than from assay-based typing. What the work shows at the level of the full study, not this receptor alone: Clinical and demographic metadata were provided uncurated, with the amount varying by source and participant.

TCRbeta CDR3 regions were amplified from genomic DNA by means of the immunoSEQ Assay, a bias-controlled multiplex PCR. The source study handled its data this way. The number of nucleated cells in each sample was estimated from the amplification of reference gene primers within the assay. To quantify the absolute abundance of each unique TCRbeta CDR3 rearrangement, sequence reads were collapsed and filtered. For each sample, productive Simpson clonality was calculated as the square root of Simpson's diversity index across productive rearrangements. The table was pulled from immuneACCESS by TCRdb, which kept in-frame rearrangements only. Such tables lose some clones; where checked, under half of the loss comes from unresolved V genes, and the rest has no known cause. V and J calls and clone size are given by that table; D and trimming were obtained from the DNA. The sample table lists roughly 200,000 clones, 85% of them with a count of one. The biggest ten clones account for around 4.9% of the sample.

The trim is 6 bases for V and 0 bases for J, with a gap of 11 bases between the germline ends. Inclusive of the bounding cysteine and phenylalanine, the CDR3 is 14 residues long. CDR3 DNA only is kept here, 42 bases in frame from base 1. CDR1 and CDR2, per the germline V gene, are SGHAT and FQNNGV. A word on this clone: Its antigen remains undetermined. Base qualities are not recorded, but no much larger clone differs from it by a single base.

Collaborating institutions collected whole blood in K2EDTA tubes following their own protocols. Collaborator samples were shipped for TCRbeta analysis as frozen whole blood, isolated PBMCs, or DNA extracted from either sample type. The sample consisted of peripheral blood. The clonotype was recovered from an elderly woman with acute or convalescent COVID-19. This chain joins TRBV11-2 to TRBJ1-1; the D gene remains uncertain. The CDR3 region reads CASRPWPLNTEAFF. The sequenced DNA is TGTGCCAGCAGGCCCTGGCCTTTGAACACTGAAGCTTTCTTT.